The T cell receptor (beta chain) described here comes from a study of PD-1 blockade in mismatch repair-deficient tumors. Study context: Enrolled about 2013-2017, patients had progressing, pretreated mismatch repair-deficient cancers of approximately 13 types.

All patients were mismatch repair deficient, assessed by either PCR or immunohistochemistry. The TCR-sequenced patients were a few responders to pembrolizumab. The trim removed 5 bases at V and 0 bases at J, leaving 9 bases unmatched. The germline gives CDR1 SQVTM, CDR2 ANQGSEA. The CDR3 is made up of 15 amino acids. Here immunoSEQ multiplex PCR was the method, and the copy in TCRdb shows in-frame clones only, minus some. This sample yields more than 15,000 clones, of which roughly 84% are seen a single time; nearly 3.5% belongs to the top ten. This chain connects TRBV29-1 to TRBJ2-5, with 7 bases identical to TRBD2. This clonotype was sampled from an adult with mismatch repair-deficient cancer. Specimen: PBMCs, collected 4 weeks after starting pembrolizumab. CDR3 sequence: CSVLPSGGNQETQYF. CDR3 nucleotide sequence: TGCAGCGTTCTCCCTAGCGGAGGCAACCAAGAGACCCAGTACTTC.